The rows below give T cell receptor beta chains drawn from one sample of a study of shared clonotypes between healthy human individuals. Sequencing used immunoSEQ multiplex PCR; TCRdb keeps in-frame clones, though not all of them. The profile shows 600,000 to 700,000 clones, approximately 73% of them singletons. Specimen: memory CD4+ T cells sorted from blood. The receptors were gathered from a woman aged 25-40 years in good health. Each CDR3 is given with its conserved first and last residue. Each record gives: J gene, V gene, clone size, D gene, CDR3 DNA, CDR3 protein. A D gene is named only where the DNA matches it firmly. Rows give clone size only sometimes, using once, few, many, or a class for an expanded clone.

TRBJ2-2 TRBV28 - - TGTGCCAGCAGTGAAGGGACCGCCCGCCCCGGGGAGCTGTTTTTT CASSEGTARPGELFF
TRBJ2-1 TRBV13 - TRBD2 TGTGCCAGCAGCTCTTCGACTAGCGGGAGGGCCCTCTACAATGAGCAGTTCTTC CASSSSTSGRALYNEQFF
TRBJ2-7 TRBV19 - TRBD1 TGTGCCAGTAAAGGATGGACAGGGGGCTCCTACGAGCAGTACTTC CASKGWTGGSYEQYF
TRBJ1-4 TRBV6-1 few - TGTGCCAGCAGTGGAGGGGGGAATGAAAAACTGTTTTTT CASSGGGNEKLFF
TRBJ1-2 TRBV5-1 - - TGCGCCAGCAGCTTGTCTTCTGACGCGGGCTACACCTTC CASSLSSDAGYTF
TRBJ2-1 TRBV28 - - TGTGCCAGCAGTGCCAACAAGGGAGTACTTATAATCGCCCCCGAGCAGTTCTTC CASSANKGVLIIAPEQFF
TRBJ2-2 TRBV2 - - TGTGCCAGCAGCAGTCAGAACACCGGGGAGCTGTTTTTT CASSSQNTGELFF
TRBJ1-2 TRBV2 - - TGTGCCAGCAGTGTTCAGGATGCCTATGGCTACACCTTC CASSVQDAYGYTF
TRBJ2-7 TRBV28 - TRBD2 TGTGCCAGCAGTTCCACGGGACTAGCGGGAGCTTCGAGCGAGCAGTACTTC CASSSTGLAGASSEQYF
TRBJ2-7 TRBV27 - - TGTGCCAGCAGTTTTGGAAAAACCTACGAGCAGTACTTC CASSFGKTYEQYF
TRBJ1-1 TRBV10-2 - - TGCGCCAGCCGCTACAGGGACACTGAAGCTTTCTTT CASRYRDTEAFF
TRBJ2-6 TRBV2 many TRBD1 TGTGCCAGCAAGACAGGGTCCAACGTCCTGACTTTC CASKTGSNVLTF
TRBJ2-1 TRBV2 - TRBD2 TGTGCCAGCACCATCCAGCGGGACTACAATGAGCAGTTCTTC CASTIQRDYNEQFF